Following are 4 T cell receptor beta chains from one sample sequenced in a study of blood T cell repertoires in COVID-19. TCRdb's copy holds only in-frame clones and misses some; the assay was immunoSEQ multiplex PCR. Here the sample spans under 300,000 clones, roughly 89% being singletons. Sequencing was performed on peripheral blood. The receptors here all came from a woman aged 40 to 49 who had recovered from COVID-19.

The chain is built from TRBV2 and TRBJ2-7, with TRBD2 as a possible D gene (6 bases). Germline assignment: CDR1 SNHLY and CDR2 FYNNEI. This CDR3 spans 16 amino acids. Trimming stripped 1 base from V and 1 base from J, with 14 bases between. DNA of the CDR3: TGTGCCAGCAGTGAAGACCCCACCGGGAGTTCCTACGAGCAGTACTTC. Encoded protein: CASSEDPTGSSYEQYF.

The gene calls are TRBV5-4 and TRBJ2-3; 16 nucleotides agree with TRBD2. CDR1 SGHNT and CDR2 YYREEE come from the germline V gene (reference sequence). The CDR3 consists of 18 residues. J lost 0 bases, V lost 4 bases, and 5 bases had no gene match. The CDR3 loop reads CASSLGLAGGGSTDTQYF. The DNA of the CDR3 is TGTGCCAGCAGCCTGGGACTAGCGGGAGGGGGTAGCACAGATACGCAGTATTTT.

Only one count was recorded for this clone. The chain combines TRBV6-5 with TRBJ2-4, with TRBD2 identical over 8 bases. J was trimmed by 7 bases and V by 5 bases; bases with no gene match: 10. Germline V gene lookup returns CDR1 MNHEY and CDR2 SVGAGI. The CDR3 has 15 amino acids. The DNA for the CDR3 is TGTGCCAGCAGTCTAAAGCGGGAGCTTCGGAACATTCAGTACTTC. Encoded protein: CASSLKRELRNIQYF.

The V gene is TRBV12-3 or TRBV12-4, the J gene TRBJ1-1, with TRBD1 identical over 7 bases. The CDR3 totals 11 residues. With V trimmed by 8 bases and J by 12 bases, 9 bases remained unmatched. The CDR3 loop reads CASSLTGRTFF. CDR3 nucleotides: TGTGCCAGCTCACTGACAGGGCGAACTTTCTTT.